Listed here are 27 T cell receptor beta chains from one sample, sequenced in a study of cytotoxic CD8 clonotypes in ibrutinib-treated CLL. Data came from immunoSEQ multiplex PCR; TCRdb stores just in-frame clones and leaves some out. The sample carries some 200,000 clones, around three quarters recorded once. The sample in question was PBMCs, obtained after 24 months of ibrutinib treatment. These receptors all stem from a human donor with chronic lymphocytic leukemia.

The V gene is TRBV30, the J gene TRBJ2-1; no reliable D call. Germline lookup yields CDR1 GTSNPN and CDR2 SVGIG (reference sequence). The CDR3 covers 14 residues. Trimming removed 3 bases at V and 0 bases at J, with 9 bases between. CDR3 protein: CAWRTVSSYNEQFF. CDR3 bases: TGTGCCTGGAGGACGGTGAGCTCCTACAATGAGCAGTTCTTC.

Details on this clone: At one of its ends the junction is not consistent with the germline gene, which may arise from a read error. The chain joins TRBV7-7 to TRBJ1-6, with D possibly being TRBD1 (6 bases). Germline lookup yields CDR1 SSHAT and CDR2 FNYEAQ (reference sequence). There are 17 residues in the CDR3. DNA of the CDR3: TGTGCTAGCAGCTTAGTATTCACAGGGTTTTTGTATTCACCCCTCCACTTT. It specifies CASSLVFTGFLYSPLHF.

This rearrangement joins TRBV30 to TRBJ1-3, with 7 bases matching TRBD1. The length of the CDR3 is 13 residues. V was clipped by 4 bases and J by 2 bases; unmatched bases: 2. Germline lookup yields CDR1 GTSNPN and CDR2 SVGIG (reference sequence). The CDR3 sequence: CAWKGGPGNTIYF. DNA of the CDR3: TGTGCCTGGAAAGGGGGCCCTGGAAACACCATATATTTT.

The rearrangement joins TRBV7-2 to TRBJ1-1; the D gene is possibly TRBD1 (5 bases). Germline values: CDR1 SGHTA, CDR2 FQGNSA. The CDR3 is 15 amino acids. Trimming stripped 5 bases from V and 1 base from J, with 14 bases between. The CDR3 coding sequence is TGTGCCAGCAGCCCACCCGGGACGGAGAACACTGAAGCTTTCTTT. Its protein is CASSPPGTENTEAFF.

The V call is TRBV7-2, the J call TRBJ2-7; possibly TRBD1 for D (6 bases). There are 15 residues in the CDR3. The V end was cut by 5 bases, the J end by 2 bases, with 16 bases between. The germline CDR1 and CDR2 sequences are SGHTA and FQGNSA. The CDR3 here is CASSPDRSRPYEQYF. The CDR3 DNA reads as TGTGCCAGCAGCCCCGACAGGTCGCGGCCCTACGAGCAGTACTTC.

This chain uses TRBV9 with TRBJ1-5; 8 bases line up with TRBD1. Per the germline V gene, CDR1 is SGDLS and CDR2 is YYNGEE. The CDR3 spans 15 residues. The J segment lost 6 bases and the V segment lost 3 bases, leaving 8 bases of the junction unmatched. The CDR3, as DNA: TGTGCCAGCAGCGCAGACAGGGGAGGGAGTCAGCCCCAGCATTTT. It specifies CASSADRGGSQPQHF.

CDR3 coding DNA: TGTGCCAGCAGCTTCAACACAGATACGCAGTATTTT. Protein: CASSFNTDTQYF. The chain has TRBV7-6 and TRBJ2-3; D call uncertain. Germline V gene lookup returns CDR1 SGHVS and CDR2 FNYEAQ. Trimming stripped 3 bases from V and 2 bases from J, with 3 bases between. CDR3 length: 12 residues.

The chain is built from TRBV7-9 and TRBJ2-5; unclear D gene. The germline V gene has CDR1 SEHNR and CDR2 FQNEAQ (reference sequence). The germline V and J ends were trimmed by 6 bases and 5 bases, with 16 bases remaining between them. The length of the CDR3 is 14 residues. CDR3 nucleotide sequence: TGTGCCAGCAGTCACCCAGTCGCGGAGGAGACCCAGTACTTC. The encoded protein is CASSHPVAEETQYF. Full variable domain (outside the CDR3, taken from reference TRBV7-9 and TRBJ2-5): DTGVSQNPRHKITKRGQNVTFRCDPISEHNRLYWYRQTLGQGPEFLTYFQNEAQLEKSRLLSDRFSAERPKGSFSTLEIQRTEQGDSAMYLCASSHPVAEETQYFGPGTRLLVL.

This chain joins TRBV5-6 and TRBJ2-1, with D perhaps TRBD1 (5 bases). This CDR3 has 15 residues. Germline values: CDR1 SGHDT, CDR2 YYEEEE. V shed 0 bases and J shed 0 bases, with 7 bases lying between them. CDR3 bases: TGTGCCAGCAGCTTGGAGACAGACTCCTACAATGAGCAGTTCTTC. Its protein product is CASSLETDSYNEQFF.

A few counts support this clone. This sequence joins TRBV9 and TRBJ1-2, with D hard to call. Trimming stripped 0 bases from V and 4 bases from J, with 7 bases between. Germline V CDR1 and CDR2: SGDLS, YYNGEE. This CDR3 comprises 13 residues. The CDR3 protein is CASSVGGFYGYTF. The CDR3 nucleotides are TGTGCCAGCAGCGTAGGAGGATTCTATGGCTACACCTTC. The whole variable domain, filled in from reference TRBV9 and TRBJ1-2, reads DSGVTQTPKHLITATGQRVTLRCSPRSGDLSVYWYQQSLDQGLQFLIQYYNGEERAKGNILERFSAQQFPDLHSELNLSSLELGDSALYFCASSVGGFYGYTFGSGTRLTVV.

This sequence joins TRBV29-1 and TRBJ2-1; TRBD1 matches at 9 bases. CDR3 size: 16 residues. Germline trimming cut 1 base from V and 4 bases from J; bases unmatched to any gene: 8. Looked up from germline, CDR1 is SQVTM and CDR2 is ANQGSEA. In DNA form, the CDR3 reads TGCAGCGTTGAAGGATGGGACAGGGAACCTTACAATGAGCAGTTCTTC. The encoded protein is CSVEGWDREPYNEQFF.

The chain joins TRBV5-1 to TRBJ2-2; D may be TRBD1 or TRBD2 (6 bases each). Trimming stripped 6 bases from V and 0 bases from J, with 18 bases between. The CDR3 runs to 17 residues. Per the germline V gene, CDR1 is SGHRS and CDR2 is YFSETQ. CDR3 in DNA: TGCGCCAGCACGCGGGACATCTTCTCCGCGAACACCGGGGAGCTGTTTTTT. Amino acid sequence: CASTRDIFSANTGELFF.

This clone appeared a few times. The rearrangement joins TRBV6-1 to TRBJ2-7, with 8 bases matching TRBD1. From germline, CDR1 is MNHNS and CDR2 SASEGT. Losses at the gene ends were 10 bases for V and 6 bases for J; bases not matched to a gene: 11. The CDR3 contains 13 residues. Here the CDR3 DNA reads TGTGCCATCGACCAGGGGGCGCTTACCGAGCAGTACTTC. Encoded protein: CAIDQGALTEQYF.

This clone was detected only once. The gene calls are TRBV25-1 and TRBJ1-1; D unclear. The CDR3 is 18 residues long. The germline gives CDR1 MGHDK, CDR2 SYGVNS. V gave up 2 bases and J gave up 1 base, with 20 bases separating them. CDR3 DNA: TGTGCCAGCAGTGAAAAAACCCCCCATCGGAGCGGGAACACTGAAGCTTTCTTT. Encoded protein: CASSEKTPHRSGNTEAFF. Variable domain in full (rest from reference TRBV25-1 and TRBJ1-1): EADIYQTPRYLVIGTGKKITLECSQTMGHDKMYWYQQDPGMELHLIHYSYGVNSTEKGDLSSESTVSRIRTEHFPLTLESARPSHTSQYLCASSEKTPHRSGNTEAFFGQGTRLTVV.

This clone turned up a few times. The J gene is TRBJ1-5, the V gene TRBV30; D is possibly TRBD1 (5 bases). Germline lookup yields CDR1 GTSNPN and CDR2 SVGIG (reference sequence). This CDR3 region has 16 residues. Trimming removed 0 bases from V and 0 bases from J, with 12 bases in between. The CDR3 here is CAWSVLGGHSNQPQHF. In DNA form, the CDR3 reads TGTGCCTGGAGTGTATTGGGCGGACATAGCAATCAGCCCCAGCATTTT.

The J gene is TRBJ2-1, the V gene TRBV6-5, with 7 bases identical to TRBD2. V was pared by 2 bases and J by 5 bases, with 6 bases of the junction left unmatched. This CDR3 spans 15 amino acids. Per germline, CDR1 MNHEY and CDR2 SVGAGI. As DNA, the CDR3 is TGTGCCAGCAGTTACGGGGCTAGCGGCCACAATGAGCAGTTCTTC. The encoded protein is CASSYGASGHNEQFF.

J is TRBJ1-2 and V is TRBV6-5; 7 positions match TRBD1. Trimming took 2 bases from V and 0 from J; bases not matched to a gene: 6. This CDR3 has 16 residues. Germline values: CDR1 MNHEY, CDR2 SVGAGI. CDR3: CASSYLGQDPNYGYTF. DNA of the CDR3: TGTGCCAGCAGTTACCTCGGACAGGACCCTAACTATGGCTACACCTTC.

The chain recombines TRBV27 with TRBJ2-4; 8 bases match TRBD1. CDR1 is MNHEY and CDR2 is SMNVEV in the germline V gene (reference sequence). CDR3 length: 13 residues. V dropped 5 bases and J dropped 6; count of bases not matched to a gene: 3. Here the CDR3 reads CASSGQGGNIQYF. The CDR3 DNA reads TGTGCCAGCAGTGGACAGGGTGGAAACATTCAGTACTTC.

J is TRBJ2-7 and V is TRBV5-1, with unresolved D. The germline V and J ends were trimmed by 4 bases and 2 bases, with 10 bases remaining between them. The germline CDR1 and CDR2 sequences are SGHRS and YFSETQ. The CDR3 extends over 13 amino acids. The CDR3 DNA reads as TGCGCCAGCAGCGCTACAGAAACCTACGAGCAGTACTTC. Translation gives CASSATETYEQYF.

In nucleotides, the CDR3 is TGTGCCAGCAGTTTATTCTTGGTGGGAGCCGCGGACGAGCAGTACTTC. Amino acid sequence: CASSLFLVGAADEQYF. V and J are TRBV27 and TRBJ2-7, with D maybe TRBD2 (5 bases). This CDR3 comprises 16 residues. Germline V gene sequence: CDR1 MNHEY, CDR2 SMNVEV (reference sequence). V gave up 1 base and J gave up 5 bases, with 18 bases separating them.

The V gene is TRBV20-1, the J gene TRBJ1-2; D ambiguous. This CDR3 is 11 amino acids long. The germline gives CDR1 DFQATT, CDR2 SNEGSKA (reference sequence). Trimming stripped 1 base from V and 4 bases from J, with 4 bases between. CDR3 DNA: TGCAGTGCTAGAGTAGGCTATGGCTACACCTTC. It specifies CSARVGYGYTF.

The chain carries TRBV6-6 and TRBJ2-3; weak D call: TRBD2 (5 bases). Germline CDR1 is MNHNY and CDR2 is SVGAGI (reference sequence). Trimming stripped 8 bases from V and 3 bases from J, with 9 bases between. This CDR3 comprises 12 residues. The CDR3 coding sequence is TGTGCCAGCCGAGGGATAACAGATACGCAGTATTTT. Residues: CASRGITDTQYF.

This chain connects TRBV27 to TRBJ2-5; TRBD1 matches 7 bases. CDR3 size: 13 residues. CDR1 MNHEY and CDR2 SMNVEV come from the germline V gene (reference sequence). Trimming at V came to 7 bases and at J to 4 bases, leaving 6 bases not matched to a gene. CDR3 protein: CASTTGARETQYF. CDR3 DNA: TGTGCCAGCACCACAGGGGCTCGAGAGACCCAGTACTTC.

This clone was recorded only once. The chain couples TRBV4-3 to TRBJ1-2; no clear D. Germline V CDR1 and CDR2: LGHNA, YSLEER. V lost 2 bases, J lost 2 bases, and 6 bases lay in between. The length of the CDR3 is 13 residues. CDR3 in DNA: TGCGCCAGCAGCCAACCGGGGAACTATGGCTACACCTTC. Translation: CASSQPGNYGYTF.

This clone came up once. The genes are TRBV7-8 and TRBJ2-2, with 7 bases identical to TRBD2. Looked up from germline, CDR1 is SGHVS and CDR2 is FQNEAQ. The CDR3 spans 16 residues. J was trimmed by 0 bases and V by 1 base; bases with no gene match: 2. The CDR3 DNA reads TGTGCCAGCAGCTTAGGACTAGCAGCGAACACCGGGGAGCTGTTTTTT. As protein: CASSLGLAANTGELFF. Using reference TRBV7-8 and TRBJ2-2 for the parts outside the CDR3, the full variable domain is GAGVSQSPRYKVAKRGQDVALRCDPISGHVSLFWYQQALGQGPEFLTYFQNEAQLDKSGLPSDRFFAERPEGSVSTLKIQRTQQEDSAVYLCASSLGLAANTGELFFGEGSRLTVL.

This rearrangement joins TRBV18 to TRBJ2-1, with unresolved D. The CDR3 extends over 13 amino acids. Germline V gives CDR1 KGHSH, CDR2 LQKENI. Trimming took off 3 bases at V and 6 bases at J, with 9 bases between the two ends. The CDR3 sequence is CASSPRQANEQFF. CDR3 nucleotide sequence: TGTGCCAGCTCACCGCGGCAGGCCAATGAGCAGTTCTTC. Based on the CDR3 plus reference TRBV18 and TRBJ2-1, the full variable domain is NAGVMQNPRHLVRRRGQEARLRCSPMKGHSHVYWYRQLPEEGLKFMVYLQKENIIDESGMPKERFSAEFPKEGPSILRIQQVVRGDSAAYFCASSPRQANEQFFGPGTRLTVL.

The table lists this clone with a few counts. The chain is built from TRBV27 and TRBJ2-2, with D uncertain. Trimming took 9 bases from V and 2 from J, leaving 4 bases between them. The CDR3 is made up of 11 amino acids. Germline V gene sequence: CDR1 MNHEY, CDR2 SMNVEV (reference sequence). The CDR3 DNA is TGTGCCAGTGGTAACACCGGGGAGCTGTTTTTT. It codes for CASGNTGELFF.